Included here is one T cell receptor (beta chain) sequence, with context. This entry is derived from a study of blood T cell repertoires in COVID-19. Study information: Samples taken during acute and convalescent COVID-19 were collected in the United States, Italy and Spain. PBMCs, B-cell-depleted T cells, or T cells provided the cDNA or gDNA that made up the material.

Germline lookup yields CDR1 SGHTA and CDR2 FQGNSA. The V and J ends lost 5 bases and 3 bases, in that order; junction bases with no gene match: 6. This CDR3 spans 15 amino acids. As processed by the authors: Amplification of reference gene primers was used by the study to estimate nucleated cell counts. The table came from immunoSEQ multiplex PCR; TCRdb's copy has only in-frame clones and leaves some out. D and trimming were read from the DNA, whereas the V and J calls and clone size are those reported in that table. Here the sample spans 70,000 to 85,000 clones, around four fifths being singletons. J is TRBJ1-5 and V is TRBV7-2, with TRBD1 identical over 8 bases. Specimen: peripheral blood. The source of this sequence is an elderly man with active or convalescent COVID-19. CDR3 region: CASSQQGAPNQPQHF. Here the CDR3 DNA reads TGTGCCAGCAGCCAGCAGGGGGCCCCCAATCAGCCCCAGCATTTT.